A single sample gave rise to the 6 T cell receptor beta chains below, sequenced in a study of T-cell memory formation after mild COVID-19. MiXCR, applied by TCRdb to the 5' RACE reads, yields one record per CDR3 protein. In the table there are about 560,000 distinct CDR3 sequences, approximately 15% of which are singletons. The sequencing input was PBMCs or a T cell subset sorted from them (not recorded which). The origin of the receptors is an adult woman who had mild COVID-19 (a few samples of this study predate the infection). Cell type and time point are not known.

This clonotype was counted between two and nine times. This chain uses TRBV4-1 with TRBJ2-7; D not certain. This CDR3 is 14 amino acids long. V was cut by 4 bases and J by 4 bases, with 14 bases left in between. Germline CDR1 MGHRA, CDR2 YSYEKL. CDR3 loop: CASSPHAPVYEQYF. In DNA, the CDR3 is TGCGCCAGCAGCCCGCACGCACCTGTATACGAGCAGTACTTC.

CDR3 residues: CSGLGAGLYGYTF. CDR3 DNA: TGCAGCGGACTAGGGGCAGGTCTCTATGGCTACACCTTC. V gene TRBV29-1 combines with J gene TRBJ1-2; possibly TRBD1 for D (5 bases). V lost 7 bases to trimming and J lost 4 bases, with 16 bases between them. Germline lookup yields CDR1 SQVTM and CDR2 ANQGSEA. This CDR3 comprises 13 residues. The full variable domain, its missing parts supplied by reference TRBV29-1 and TRBJ1-2, is SAVISQKPSRDICQRGTSLTIQCQVDSQVTMMFWYRQQPGQSLTLIATANQGSEATYESGFVIDKFPISRPNLTFSTLTVSNMSPEDSSIYLCSGLGAGLYGYTFGSGTRLTVV.

This clonotype was seen repeatedly, ten times or more. J is TRBJ1-2 and V is TRBV3-1; no reliable D call. Germline V gives CDR1 LGHDT, CDR2 YNNKEL (reference sequence). This CDR3 contains 14 residues. Trimming cost V 4 bases and J 3 bases, with 12 bases left between them. CDR3 nucleotide sequence: TGTGCCAGCAGCCTTGGACCCCCAGACTATGGCTACACCTTC. Encoded protein: CASSLGPPDYGYTF.

The chain is built from TRBV20-1 and TRBJ2-7, with D tentatively TRBD2 (5 bases). Trimming shortened V by 3 bases and J by 3 bases, and 12 bases separated the two germline ends. CDR1 DFQATT and CDR2 SNEGSKA come from the germline V gene (reference sequence). The CDR3 loop spans 13 amino acids. The CDR3 sequence is CSARRAENYEQYF. As DNA, the CDR3 is TGCAGTGCTAGGAGGGCAGAAAACTACGAGCAGTACTTC.

This clonotype was counted many times. The J gene is TRBJ2-1, the V gene TRBV7-6; 8 bases are a match to TRBD2. The V gene end was trimmed by 4 bases and the J gene end by 1 base; junction bases not matched to a gene: 9. The CDR3 spans 17 residues. Per the germline V gene, CDR1 is SGHVS and CDR2 is FNYEAQ. In DNA, the CDR3 is TGTGCCAGCAGCTCCCGAGCGGGAGTTGCGTCCTACAATGAGCAGTTCTTC. This encodes CASSSRAGVASYNEQFF. The variable domain in full, with the rest retrieved from reference TRBV7-6 and TRBJ2-1, is GAGVSQSPRYKVTKRGQDVALRCDPISGHVSLYWYRQALGQGPEFLTYFNYEAQQDKSGLPNDRFSAERPEGSISTLTIQRTEQRDSAMYRCASSSRAGVASYNEQFFGPGTRLTVL.

The V call is TRBV4-2, the J call TRBJ1-1; 7 nucleotides match TRBD1. CDR3 length: 15 residues. J lost 1 base, V lost 4 bases, and 6 bases had no gene match. CDR1 and CDR2 from the germline V gene are LGHNA and YNFKEQ. The chain's CDR3 is CASSLDRASNTEAFF. CDR3 DNA: TGTGCCAGCAGCCTTGACAGGGCCTCGAACACTGAAGCTTTCTTT.